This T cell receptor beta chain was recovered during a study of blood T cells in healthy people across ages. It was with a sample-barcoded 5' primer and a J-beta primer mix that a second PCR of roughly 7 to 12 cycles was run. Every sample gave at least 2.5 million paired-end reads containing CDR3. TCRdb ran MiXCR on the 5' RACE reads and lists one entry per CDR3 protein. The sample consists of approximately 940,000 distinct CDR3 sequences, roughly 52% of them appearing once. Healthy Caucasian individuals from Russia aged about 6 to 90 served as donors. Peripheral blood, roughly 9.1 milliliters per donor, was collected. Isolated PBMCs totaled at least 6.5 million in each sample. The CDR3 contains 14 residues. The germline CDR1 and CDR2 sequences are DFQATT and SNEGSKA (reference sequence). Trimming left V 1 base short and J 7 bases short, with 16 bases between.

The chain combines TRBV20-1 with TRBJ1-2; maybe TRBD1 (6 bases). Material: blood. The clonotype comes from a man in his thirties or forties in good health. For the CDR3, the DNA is TGCAGTGCTAGAGGGGGGACGGGGGCCCTTGGCTACACCTTC. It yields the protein CSARGGTGALGYTF.